Listed below are T cell receptor beta chains from one sample, sequenced in a study of early T cells in non-severe SARS-CoV-2 infection. TCRdb re-called the 5' RACE reads through MiXCR, storing one row per CDR3 protein. The sample contains fewer than 90,000 distinct CDR3 sequences, 11% to 15% of which appear only once. The sequenced sample consisted of whole blood. These receptor sequences come from an adult who was a healthcare worker with PCR-confirmed SARS-CoV-2 infection or an uninfected control (not recorded which). Each CDR3 is given with its conserved first and last residue. Each record gives: D gene, clone size, J gene, V gene, CDR3 protein, CDR3 DNA. The D gene is left open where the match is weak. Where a row states a size, it is once, few, many or the class of an expanded clone; other rows omit it.

.	few	TRBJ2-7	TRBV6-1	CATIRAGGGEQYF	TGTGCCACCATTCGGGCAGGGGGAGGCGAGCAGTACTTC
TRBD1	.	TRBJ2-2	TRBV7-3	CASSEPGQGPTGELFF	TGTGCCAGCAGCGAACCGGGACAGGGGCCCACCGGGGAGCTGTTTTTT
.	few	TRBJ2-1	TRBV5-6	CASSLRPVGDEQFF	TGTGCCAGCAGCTTGCGGCCCGTGGGGGATGAGCAGTTCTTC
TRBD2	.	TRBJ2-3	TRBV12-3/TRBV12-4	CASSFSGGADTQYF	TGTGCCAGCAGTTTTAGCGGGGGAGCAGATACGCAGTATTTT
.	.	TRBJ2-7	TRBV28	CASSFGASYEQYF	TGTGCCAGCAGTTTTGGGGCATCCTACGAGCAGTACTTC
.	.	TRBJ1-6	TRBV9	CASSVDLNSPLHF	TGTGCCAGCAGCGTCGACTTGAATTCACCCCTCCACTTT
.	many	TRBJ2-2	TRBV18	CASSPRKTDTGELFF	TGTGCCAGCTCACCAAGGAAGACAGACACCGGGGAGCTGTTTTTT
.	few	TRBJ1-1	TRBV7-9	CASSFSGEAFF	TGTGCCAGCAGCTTTTCGGGGGAGGCTTTCTTT
TRBD1	.	TRBJ2-7	TRBV10-3	CAISESDRDYEQYF	TGTGCCATCAGTGAGTCGGACAGGGACTACGAGCAGTACTTC
.	many	TRBJ2-7	TRBV18	CASSQRSGIYEQYF	TGTGCCAGCTCACAAAGGTCGGGGATTTACGAGCAGTACTTC
.	few	TRBJ1-4	TRBV4-2	CASSNQPRGGPHTNENEKLFF	TGTGCCAGCAGCAACCAGCCGAGGGGGGGGCCACACACTAATGAAAATGAAAAACTGTTTTTT
TRBD1	few	TRBJ1-2	TRBV12-5	CASGLETVILRDSNYGYTF	TGTGCTAGTGGTTTAGAAACCGTCATCCTCCGGGACAGCAACTATGGCTACACCTTC
.	few	TRBJ2-2	TRBV5-1	CASRPDVGELFF	TGCGCCAGCAGACCCGACGTCGGGGAGCTGTTTTTT
.	.	TRBJ2-6	TRBV10-3	CAISESGTGANVLTF	TGTGCCATCAGTGAATCCGGGACTGGGGCCAACGTCCTGACTTTC
.	.	TRBJ1-4	TRBV30	CAWSGAGREKLFF	TGTGCCTGGAGCGGGGCAGGGAGGGAAAAACTGTTTTTT
.	many	TRBJ2-7	TRBV6-6	CASSYGASAGPTSKGNF	TGTGCCAGCAGTTACGGCGCAAGCGCTGGACCTACGAGCAAAGGGAACTTC
.	.	TRBJ2-7	TRBV6-6	CASSYSGGLYEQYF	TGTGCCAGCAGTTACTCGGGGGGACTCTACGAGCAGTACTTC
TRBD1	.	TRBJ2-7	TRBV20-1	CSAQPGDRDTYEQYF	TGCAGTGCTCAACCCGGGGACAGGGACACCTACGAGCAGTACTTC
.	many	TRBJ1-1	TRBV5-4	CASSLAPSSSTEAFF	TGTGCCAGCAGCTTGGCGCCTAGTTCGAGCACTGAAGCTTTCTTT
.	.	TRBJ2-1	TRBV5-6	CASSFDIEQFF	TGTGCCAGCAGCTTCGATATTGAGCAGTTCTTC
.	.	TRBJ1-2	TRBV7-7	CASSLPRNTSGYTF	TGTGCCAGCAGCTTGCCCCGAAATACTAGTGGCTACACCTTC
.	.	TRBJ1-2	TRBV5-1	CASSSQGNSGYTF	TGCGCCAGCAGCTCCCAGGGAAATTCTGGCTACACCTTC
.	few	TRBJ2-3	TRBV28	CATRVWGTDTQYF	TGTGCCACCAGAGTGTGGGGGACGGATACGCAGTATTTT
.	few	TRBJ2-7	TRBV29-1	CSVAPGSHEQYF	TGCAGCGTTGCCCCAGGGTCCCACGAGCAGTACTTC
.	.	TRBJ2-5	TRBV28	CASLPLGGVAQETQYF	TGTGCCAGCTTACCTCTCGGAGGTGTGGCCCAAGAGACCCAGTACTTC
TRBD1	.	TRBJ1-1	TRBV9	CASSATGVTEAFF	TGTGCCAGCAGCGCGACAGGGGTCACTGAAGCTTTCTTT
.	many	TRBJ1-1	TRBV7-9	CASSPPRGRGYTEAFF	TGTGCCAGCAGCCCCCCGCGAGGTAGGGGCTACACTGAAGCTTTCTTT
.	few	TRBJ2-7	TRBV7-9	CASSWGKESSYEQYF	TGTGCCAGCAGTTGGGGGAAAGAAAGCTCCTACGAGCAGTACTTC
.	.	TRBJ2-3	TRBV5-1	CASSGTGESTDTQYF	TGCGCCAGCAGCGGAACGGGGGAGTCCACAGATACGCAGTATTTT
.	many	TRBJ1-2	TRBV29-1	CSVEGDYGYTF	TGCAGCGTTGAAGGGGACTATGGCTACACCTTC
.	few	TRBJ1-6	TRBV28	CASSKPVGSSPLHF	TGTGCCAGCAGCAAACCCGTGGGAAGTTCACCCCTCCACTTT
.	few	TRBJ2-7	TRBV11-1	CASSKGGTLYEQYF	TGTGCCAGCAGCAAAGGGGGAACCCTCTACGAGCAGTACTTC
.	.	TRBJ1-1	TRBV29-1	CSVEEGGEAFF	TGCAGCGTTGAAGAGGGGGGGGAAGCTTTCTTT
.	.	TRBJ2-1	TRBV5-1	CASSPLIASYNEQFF	TGCGCCAGTAGTCCCCTTATTGCCTCCTACAATGAGCAGTTCTTC
.	.	TRBJ2-5	TRBV11-2	CVSSRTGRETQYF	TGTGTCAGCAGCCGAACAGGGCGAGAGACCCAGTACTTC
TRBD1	many	TRBJ1-1	TRBV28	CASSSEQGTGTERAFF	TGTGCCAGCAGTTCGGAACAAGGGACAGGTACAGAAAGGGCTTTCTTT
.	.	TRBJ2-3	TRBV29-1	CSVLPGSGTDTQYF	TGCAGCGTCCTCCCGGGGAGCGGCACAGATACGCAGTATTTT
.	.	TRBJ2-1	TRBV9	CASSVEEEQFF	TGTGCCAGCAGCGTAGAAGAGGAGCAGTTCTTC
TRBD1	few	TRBJ1-5	TRBV28	CASRTGTGDMQPQHF	TGTGCCAGCAGAACCGGGACAGGGGATATGCAGCCCCAGCATTTT
.	.	TRBJ2-1	TRBV12-3/TRBV12-4	CASVAGYEQFF	TGTGCCAGCGTGGCTGGCTATGAGCAGTTCTTC
.	few	TRBJ1-2	TRBV29-1	CSVAQLSTGYTF	TGCAGCGTTGCACAGCTTTCGACGGGCTACACCTTC
TRBD1	few	TRBJ1-5	TRBV28	CATGTGQPQHF	TGTGCCACTGGGACAGGGCAGCCCCAGCATTTT
.	many	TRBJ2-1	TRBV7-9	CASSIPMAAPSYNEQFF	TGTGCCAGCAGCATACCCATGGCCGCCCCCTCTTACAATGAGCAGTTCTTC
.	few	TRBJ1-2	TRBV7-2	CASAAGSISYGYTF	TGTGCCAGCGCTGCAGGGTCGATTTCCTATGGCTACACCTTC
.	few	TRBJ1-1	TRBV20-1	CSASARAVNTEAFF	TGCAGTGCTTCGGCTAGGGCCGTAAACACTGAAGCTTTCTTT
.	.	TRBJ2-7	TRBV18	CASSPGFGNYEQYF	TGTGCCAGCTCACCAGGGTTTGGGAATTACGAGCAGTACTTC
TRBD2	many	TRBJ2-1	TRBV20-1	CSARVGSGGGEQFF	TGCAGTGCTAGAGTTGGTAGCGGGGGAGGTGAGCAGTTCTTC
.	many	TRBJ1-2	TRBV19	CASSTQAYGYTF	TGTGCCAGTAGTACACAGGCCTATGGCTACACCTTC
.	.	TRBJ2-3	TRBV11-2	CASSLVAQRPTDTQYF	TGTGCCAGCAGCTTAGTGGCACAGCGGCCCACAGATACGCAGTATTTT
.	few	TRBJ1-5	TRBV11-2	CASSLDISQPQHF	TGTGCCAGCAGCTTAGACATTAGCCAGCCCCAGCATTTT
TRBD1	few	TRBJ1-4	TRBV11-1	CASSSGQNWKTEKLFF	TGTGCCAGCAGCTCGGGACAGAATTGGAAGACTGAAAAACTGTTTTTT
.	.	TRBJ2-3	TRBV7-9	CASSPRGAAPDTQYF	TGTGCCAGCAGCCCCCGGGGCGCCGCCCCCGATACGCAGTATTTT